These 21 T cell receptor beta chains were sequenced from one sample in a study of beta chain features in type 1 diabetes. Expressed TCRB transcripts were sequenced because the entire RNA isolate underwent reverse transcription. This table comes from immunoSEQ multiplex PCR, and its TCRdb copy is limited to in-frame clones, with some not included. The table shows just over 450,000 clones, with approximately 30% occurring only once. The sequencing input was naive CD4+ T cells from blood. These receptors came from a man aged 18 to 29 in good health.

This clone showed up just a few times. This chain connects TRBV25-1 to TRBJ2-3, with D perhaps matching TRBD2 (6 bases). The CDR3 has 16 residues. The V end was cut by 5 bases, the J end by 4 bases, with 19 bases between. CDR1 and CDR2 from the germline V gene are MGHDK and SYGVNS. This CDR3 reads CASSNRRGGTPDTQYF. The CDR3 DNA reads TGTGCCAGCAGTAACCGCCGGGGCGGGACCCCAGATACGCAGTATTTT. Full variable domain (missing parts from reference TRBV25-1 and TRBJ2-3): EADIYQTPRYLVIGTGKKITLECSQTMGHDKMYWYQQDPGMELHLIHYSYGVNSTEKGDLSSESTVSRIRTEHFPLTLESARPSHTSQYLCASSNRRGGTPDTQYFGPGTRLTVL.

The rearrangement joins TRBV5-1 to TRBJ2-7; maybe TRBD1 (6 bases). The CDR3 has 14 amino acids. V was shortened by 2 bases and J by 3 bases, with 12 bases between the two germline ends. Germline assignment: CDR1 SGHRS and CDR2 YFSETQ. The CDR3 reads CASSLQQGFYEQYF. CDR3 coding DNA: TGCGCCAGCAGCTTACAACAGGGATTCTACGAGCAGTACTTC.

The rearrangement links TRBV5-1 to TRBJ2-7; D assignment may be TRBD1 or TRBD2 (5 bases each). CDR1 and CDR2 (germline): SGHRS, YFSETQ. Trimming shortened V by 0 bases and J by 2 bases, and 9 bases separated the two germline ends. This CDR3 region has 14 residues. CDR3 sequence: CASSLVGEPYEQYF. The CDR3 nucleotides read TGCGCCAGCAGCTTGGTGGGGGAGCCCTACGAGCAGTACTTC.

This clone was found once. CDR3 coding DNA: TGTGCCAGCAGCTTGTTGGGACAGGGATACTATGGCTACACCTTC. Translating gives CASSLLGQGYYGYTF. V gene TRBV5-4 combines with J gene TRBJ1-2, with 9 bases that match TRBD1. Looked up from germline, CDR1 is SGHNT and CDR2 is YYREEE (reference sequence). The ends lost 1 base at V and 3 bases at J; junction bases unmatched: 4. The length of the CDR3 is 15 residues.

This clone came up a few times. The chain carries TRBV28 and TRBJ2-3, with a weak D call TRBD2 (6 bases). The length of the CDR3 is 15 residues. Trimming took off 5 bases at V and 0 bases at J, with 12 bases between the two ends. Germline V lookup: CDR1 MDHEN, CDR2 SYDVKM. CDR3 residues: CASSGSGPSTDTQYF. CDR3 sequence (DNA): TGTGCCAGCAGTGGGAGCGGGCCGAGCACAGATACGCAGTATTTT.

The table lists this clone with a few counts. The chain has TRBV9 and TRBJ1-2; weak D call: TRBD1 (6 bases). Between the trimmed V and J ends, which lost 3 bases and 4 bases, there was a span of 13 bases. Germline values: CDR1 SGDLS, CDR2 YYNGEE. The CDR3 contains 14 residues. The CDR3 spells CASSGRGSIYGYTF. The CDR3 nucleotides are TGTGCCAGCAGCGGCAGGGGTAGCATCTATGGCTACACCTTC.

V is TRBV5-6 and J is TRBJ2-2; 7 bases agree with TRBD1. The CDR3 extends over 16 amino acids. Germline V CDR1 and CDR2: SGHDT, YYEEEE. The junction had 13 bases not matched to a gene; V was cut back by 6 bases and J by 5 bases. The CDR3 sequence is CASNTLRQGRTGELFF. The CDR3 coding sequence is TGTGCCAGCAACACACTTCGACAGGGCCGGACCGGGGAGCTGTTTTTT.

This clone has more than one count but fewer than ten. This rearrangement joins TRBV25-1 to TRBJ2-1; no reliable D call. V was pared by 2 bases and J by 0 bases, with 8 bases between. Looked up from germline, CDR1 is MGHDK and CDR2 is SYGVNS. The CDR3 has 15 amino acids. The CDR3 spells CASSELRNSYNEQFF. In DNA, the CDR3 is TGTGCCAGCAGTGAACTTAGGAACTCCTACAATGAGCAGTTCTTC. The full variable domain, completed using reference TRBV25-1 and TRBJ2-1, is EADIYQTPRYLVIGTGKKITLECSQTMGHDKMYWYQQDPGMELHLIHYSYGVNSTEKGDLSSESTVSRIRTEHFPLTLESARPSHTSQYLCASSELRNSYNEQFFGPGTRLTVL.

Of note for this clone: The identical CDR3 is also encoded by other nucleotide sequences in the sample. CDR3 sequence (DNA): TGTGCCTGGAGTGTAGGGGGGACGGCAGATACGCAGTATTTT. Protein: CAWSVGGTADTQYF. The chain carries TRBV30 and TRBJ2-3, with D perhaps TRBD1 or TRBD2 (6 bases each). The germline V and J ends were trimmed by 0 bases and 4 bases, with 11 bases remaining between them. The CDR3 covers 14 residues. CDR1 is GTSNPN and CDR2 is SVGIG in the germline V gene (reference sequence).

This chain joins TRBV30 and TRBJ2-5; no reliable D call. V lost 4 bases and J lost 2, with 5 bases in between. The CDR3 covers 11 residues. Germline lookup yields CDR1 GTSNPN and CDR2 SVGIG (reference sequence). The CDR3 region has the DNA TGTGCCTGGACAGGACAAGAGACCCAGTACTTC. This translates into CAWTGQETQYF.

In DNA form, the CDR3 reads TGTGCCAGCAGTGAATTGGGGCAGGGCGCAGAGACCCAGTACTTC. It encodes CASSELGQGAETQYF. The gene calls are TRBV25-1 and TRBJ2-5; tentatively, D is TRBD1 (5 bases). Germline V lookup: CDR1 MGHDK, CDR2 SYGVNS. CDR3 size: 15 residues. V was cut by 1 base and J by 4 bases, with 13 bases left in between.

CDR3 coding DNA: TGTGCCCTGGTTGGGGAGGGCCAGAATGAGCAGTTCTTC. Its protein is CALVGEGQNEQFF. The gene calls are TRBV9 and TRBJ2-1, with 7 bases lining up with TRBD2. Trimming cost V 10 bases and J 7 bases; bases outside gene matches: 11. The CDR3 is made up of 13 amino acids. CDR1 is SGDLS and CDR2 is YYNGEE in the germline V gene.

The chain employs TRBV6-6 and TRBJ2-2; unclear D gene. V was clipped by 0 bases and J by 2 bases, with 4 bases between them. CDR3 size: 14 residues. Germline assignment: CDR1 MNHNY and CDR2 SVGAGI (reference sequence). In nucleotides, the CDR3 is TGTGCCAGCAGTTACTCGGGAAACACCGGGGAGCTGTTTTTT. Translating gives CASSYSGNTGELFF.

This chain uses TRBV9 with TRBJ1-4; D gene ambiguous. V was pared by 3 bases and J by 11 bases, with 8 bases between. Germline V gene lookup returns CDR1 SGDLS and CDR2 YYNGEE. The CDR3 is made up of 11 amino acids. CDR3: CASSARGKLFF. CDR3 in DNA: TGTGCCAGCAGCGCCCGCGGCAAACTGTTTTTT.

The chain employs TRBV2 and TRBJ1-5; 8 nucleotides line up with TRBD1. CDR3 length: 15 residues. Trimming cost V 3 bases and J 2 bases; bases outside gene matches: 3. Germline CDR1 and CDR2: SNHLY and FYNNEI. CDR3 in DNA: TGTGCCAGCAGTGAGGGACAGGTCCGCAATCAGCCCCAGCATTTT. Its protein is CASSEGQVRNQPQHF.

There are a few counts of this clone. The rearrangement joins TRBV6-1 to TRBJ1-4; no clear D gene. The germline V gene has CDR1 MNHNS and CDR2 SASEGT. Trimming took 2 bases from V and 15 from J, leaving 19 bases between them. This CDR3 is 14 amino acids long. The CDR3 DNA is TGTGCCAGCAGTGAAAAGTCTCGATCTGGCAGATTGTTTTTT. It specifies CASSEKSRSGRLFF.

The chain links TRBV29-1 to TRBJ1-1; the D is unclear. There are 16 residues in the CDR3. CDR1 and CDR2 (germline): SQVTM, ANQGSEA. The V end was cut by 6 bases, the J end by 0 bases, with 20 bases between. The CDR3 bases are TGCAGCGTCCCCGTGGCAGGTGGGGAGTTGAACACTGAAGCTTTCTTT. This translates into CSVPVAGGELNTEAFF. The complete variable domain, with remaining parts taken from reference TRBV29-1 and TRBJ1-1, reads SAVISQKPSRDICQRGTSLTIQCQVDSQVTMMFWYRQQPGQSLTLIATANQGSEATYESGFVIDKFPISRPNLTFSTLTVSNMSPEDSSIYLCSVPVAGGELNTEAFFGQGTRLTVV.

V usage is TRBV7-2 and J usage is TRBJ2-1; 8 bases align to TRBD2. V was clipped by 1 base and J by 6 bases; unmatched bases: 11. This CDR3 spans 17 amino acids. CDR1 is SGHTA and CDR2 is FQGNSA in the germline V gene. The CDR3 bases are TGTGCCAGCAGCTTAGGGTACGCGGGAGGAATTGGCAATGAGCAGTTCTTC. It yields the protein CASSLGYAGGIGNEQFF.

In the case of this clone: This specimen includes other DNA sequences encoding the same CDR3. V gene TRBV15 combines with J gene TRBJ2-1; 11 bases map to TRBD2. Per the germline V gene, CDR1 is LNHNV and CDR2 is YYDKDF (reference sequence). Unmatched junction bases numbered 1, after V lost 0 bases and J lost 6 bases. The CDR3 has 15 amino acids. The CDR3 DNA is TGTGCCACCAGCAGAGAACTAGCGGGAGTCAATGAGCAGTTCTTC. Its protein is CATSRELAGVNEQFF. Based on the CDR3 plus reference TRBV15 and TRBJ2-1, the full variable domain is DAMVIQNPRYQVTQFGKPVTLSCSQTLNHNVMYWYQQKSSQAPKLLFHYYDKDFNNEADTPDNFQSRRPNTSFCFLDIRSPGLGDTAMYLCATSRELAGVNEQFFGPGTRLTVL.

This clone was seen a few times. The chain couples TRBV4-2 to TRBJ2-7; TRBD2 aligns across 9 bases. The germline CDR1 and CDR2 sequences are LGHNA and YNFKEQ. The CDR3 extends over 16 amino acids. With 0 bases clipped from V and 6 bases from J, the junction kept 9 bases outside the gene matches. The CDR3 loop reads CASSQESAGGGLEQYF. CDR3 bases: TGTGCCAGCAGCCAAGAGTCTGCGGGAGGGGGGCTCGAGCAGTACTTC.

V usage is TRBV18 and J usage is TRBJ2-1, with TRBD2 identical over 10 bases. This CDR3 region has 14 residues. The germline V gene has CDR1 KGHSH and CDR2 LQKENI. With V trimmed by 3 bases and J by 8 bases, 4 bases remained unmatched. Here the CDR3 reads CASSPLAGAHEQFF. The CDR3 coding sequence is TGTGCCAGCTCACCTCTAGCGGGAGCCCATGAGCAGTTCTTC.